Presented here are 15 T cell receptor beta chains from one specimen sequenced in a study of blood T cell repertoires in COVID-19 (TCRdb year 2020). The library was generated by the immunoSEQ multiplex PCR assay. TCRdb re-hosts the immuneACCESS table, in-frame sequences only. Its copies lack some clones; in the studies checked, an unresolved V gene accounts for under half of them, and the cause for the rest is not known. The sample includes 40,000 to 50,000 clones, with approximately 80% observed a single time. About 48% of the sample belongs to the ten largest clones. The sample was peripheral blood. The receptors come from an elderly woman with acute or convalescent COVID-19.

V gene TRBV5-6 combines with J gene TRBJ2-2; TRBD1 agrees at 9 bases. This CDR3 region has 16 residues. V gave up 2 bases and J gave up 5 bases; unmatched junction bases: 7. The germline V gene has CDR1 SGHDT and CDR2 YYEEEE. CDR3 loop: CASSFTGGAKTGELFF. CDR3 DNA sequence: TGTGCCAGCAGCTTCACAGGGGGCGCTAAAACCGGGGAGCTGTTTTTT.

In DNA, the CDR3 is TGTGCCAGCAGCGAGTTTACAGGGCGGTGGGGAAAACTGTTTTTT. It encodes CASSEFTGRWGKLFF. The rearrangement uses TRBV9 and TRBJ1-4, with a possible D match to TRBD1 (6 bases). The CDR3 loop spans 15 amino acids. V was shortened by 3 bases and J by 10 bases, with 19 bases between the two germline ends. Germline V lookup: CDR1 SGDLS, CDR2 YYNGEE.

The chain recombines TRBV11-2 with TRBJ1-1, with 7 bases identical to TRBD1. Per the germline V gene, CDR1 is SGHAT and CDR2 is FQNNGV. V lost 5 bases to trimming and J lost 5 bases; unmatched junction nucleotides: 5. CDR3 length equals 13 residues. The CDR3, as DNA: TGTGCCAGCAGCCAAAAACAGGGGACTGAAGCTTTCTTT. Translated, it gives CASSQKQGTEAFF.

J is TRBJ1-1 and V is TRBV3-1 (or the pseudogene TRBV3-2); a possible D gene is TRBD1 (6 bases). The CDR3 spans 16 residues. Between the trimmed V and J ends, which lost 3 bases and 0 bases, there was a span of 14 bases. Germline values: CDR1 LGHDT, CDR2 YNNKEL (reference sequence). CDR3 protein: CASSQGASGVNTEAFF. CDR3 coding DNA: TGTGCCAGCAGCCAGGGGGCAAGTGGCGTGAACACTGAAGCTTTCTTT.

The chain employs TRBV7-2 and TRBJ2-7, with 10 bases aligning to TRBD1. The J segment lost 4 bases and the V segment lost 2 bases, leaving 5 bases of the junction unmatched. This CDR3 comprises 15 residues. In germline, CDR1 is SGHTA, CDR2 FQGNSA. CDR3: CASSLQTGGMYEQYF. The CDR3 DNA follows: TGTGCCAGCAGCTTACAGACAGGGGGCATGTACGAGCAGTACTTC.

The chain links TRBV7-9 to TRBJ1-1; TRBD1 aligns across 8 bases. The V segment lost 1 base and the J segment 8 bases; nucleotides outside the gene matches: 12. The CDR3 covers 16 residues. Germline assignment: CDR1 SEHNR and CDR2 FQNEAQ (reference sequence). The CDR3 protein is CASSLEGTGVFDEAFF. The CDR3 bases are TGTGCCAGCAGCTTAGAGGGGACAGGCGTCTTTGACGAAGCTTTCTTT.

The chain combines TRBV6-5 with TRBJ1-5; D ambiguous. Germline CDR1 is MNHEY and CDR2 is SVGAGI. The CDR3 sequence is 13 residues long. The V end was cut by 7 bases, the J end by 6 bases, with 13 bases between. This CDR3 reads CASKEGGGQPQHF. The CDR3 DNA follows: TGTGCCAGCAAGGAGGGAGGAGGTCAGCCCCAGCATTTT.

This CDR3 reads CASSPDGLNNSPLHF. In DNA form, the CDR3 reads TGTGCCAGCAGCCCCGATGGACTCAATAATTCACCCCTCCACTTT. The chain joins TRBV7-9 to TRBJ1-6; no clear D gene. V shed 5 bases and J shed 5 bases, with 13 bases lying between them. Germline V gives CDR1 SEHNR, CDR2 FQNEAQ (reference sequence). The CDR3 length is 15 residues.

The rearrangement joins TRBV3-1 (or the pseudogene TRBV3-2) to TRBJ1-1; 7 nucleotides line up with TRBD1. J was trimmed by 4 bases and V by 2 bases; bases with no gene match: 1. CDR3 size: 13 residues. The germline V gene has CDR1 LGHDT and CDR2 YNNKEL (reference sequence). For the CDR3, the DNA is TGTGCCAGCAGCCAACAGGGGGGCACTGAAGCTTTCTTT. It codes for CASSQQGGTEAFF.

The genes are TRBV6-1 and TRBJ2-5; D gene ambiguous. Germline assignment: CDR1 MNHNS and CDR2 SASEGT. Deletions cut 2 bases from V and 5 bases from J, with 6 bases between. The length of the CDR3 is 12 residues. The CDR3 DNA reads TGTGCCAGCAGTGAAATCGGGGAGACCCAGTACTTC. This translates into CASSEIGETQYF.

The rearrangement joins TRBV7-2 to TRBJ2-2; D is uncertain. CDR3 size: 14 residues. The ends were cut back, 2 bases at V and 2 bases at J, with 6 bases in the middle. CDR1 and CDR2 (germline): SGHTA, FQGNSA. CDR3 residues: CASSLLPNTGELFF. CDR3 in DNA: TGTGCCAGCAGCTTACTCCCCAACACCGGGGAGCTGTTTTTT.

This clone was picked up one time. Written as DNA, the CDR3 is TGTGCCAGCTCACCGGCCAGGCACACTGAAGCTTTCTTT. Amino acids: CASSPARHTEAFF. V usage is TRBV18 and J usage is TRBJ1-1; D is uncertain. Germline CDR1 reads KGHSH; CDR2 reads LQKENI. With 3 bases removed from V and 3 bases from J, the gap between germline ends came to 8 bases. The CDR3 runs 13 residues.

V usage is TRBV5-5 and J usage is TRBJ2-3; possibly TRBD2 for D (5 bases). The CDR3 runs to 15 residues. Trimming left V 0 bases short and J 1 base short, with 9 bases between. CDR1 and CDR2 from the germline V gene are SGHKS and YYEKEE (reference sequence). The CDR3 bases are TGTGCCAGCAGCTTGGGCGGGCTGGGCACAGATACGCAGTATTTT. As protein: CASSLGGLGTDTQYF.

V usage is TRBV3-1 (or the pseudogene TRBV3-2) and J usage is TRBJ1-2; no reliable D call. Germline values: CDR1 LGHDT, CDR2 YNNKEL (reference sequence). The CDR3 totals 13 residues. Deletions cut 4 bases from V and 4 bases from J, with 10 bases between. The CDR3 region has the DNA TGTGCCAGCAGCCTCGATAGAAGCTATGGCTACACCTTC. Protein: CASSLDRSYGYTF.

The genes are TRBV7-2 and TRBJ1-1; D is unclear. This CDR3 spans 15 amino acids. Germline V gene sequence: CDR1 SGHTA, CDR2 FQGNSA. Deletions cut 2 bases from V and 5 bases from J, with 15 bases between. The CDR3 is CASSLSWGGNTEAFF. DNA for the CDR3: TGTGCCAGCAGCTTATCATGGGGAGGGAATACTGAAGCTTTCTTT.